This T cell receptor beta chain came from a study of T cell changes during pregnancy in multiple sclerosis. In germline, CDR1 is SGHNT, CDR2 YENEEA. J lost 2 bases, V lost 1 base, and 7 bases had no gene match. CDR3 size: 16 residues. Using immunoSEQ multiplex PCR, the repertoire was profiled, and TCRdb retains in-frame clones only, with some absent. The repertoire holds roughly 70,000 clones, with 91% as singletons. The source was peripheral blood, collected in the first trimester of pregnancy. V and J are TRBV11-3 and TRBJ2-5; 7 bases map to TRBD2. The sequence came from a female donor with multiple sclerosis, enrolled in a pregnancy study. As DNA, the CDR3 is TGTGCCAGCAGCTTAGGAGCGGGAACACGACAAGAGACCCAGTACTTC. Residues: CASSLGAGTRQETQYF. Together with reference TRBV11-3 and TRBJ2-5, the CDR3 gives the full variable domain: EAGVVQSPRYKIIEKKQPVAFWCNPISGHNTLYWYLQNLGQGPELLIRYENEEAVDDSQLPKDRFSAERLKGVDSTLKIQPAELGDSAVYLCASSLGAGTRQETQYFGPGTRLLVL.